Detailed here is one TCR beta chain. The data belong to a study of blood T cell repertoires in COVID-19. Study details: The United States, Italy and Spain were the sources of the acute and convalescent COVID-19 samples. In each case, the material was cDNA or gDNA derived from T cells, B-cell-depleted T cells, or PBMCs.

In the authors' methods: Counts of nucleated cells, estimated from reference gene primer amplification, were obtained. The repertoire was sequenced with immunoSEQ multiplex PCR; TCRdb's copy has only in-frame clones and lacks some. From that table come the V and J calls and clone size; the DNA was used to work out D and trimming. The sample comprises roughly 70,000 clones, around 89% of which are singletons, and 6% to 8% rests with the top ten. The TCR was taken from a woman older than 75 with active COVID-19. The specimen sequenced was peripheral blood.

The CDR3 coding sequence is TGTGCCAGCAGCCCCTCGGTAGCGGACACAGATACGCAGTATTTT. It yields the protein CASSPSVADTDTQYF. The chain joins TRBV7-9 to TRBJ2-3, with D maybe TRBD2 (6 bases). CDR1 is SEHNR and CDR2 is FQNEAQ in the germline V gene (reference sequence). The CDR3 is made up of 15 amino acids. The germline V and J ends were trimmed by 5 bases and 2 bases, with 14 bases remaining between them. The whole variable domain, remainder taken from reference TRBV7-9 and TRBJ2-3, is DTGVSQNPRHKITKRGQNVTFRCDPISEHNRLYWYRQTLGQGPEFLTYFQNEAQLEKSRLLSDRFSAERPKGSFSTLEIQRTEQGDSAMYLCASSPSVADTDTQYFGPGTRLTVL.